One sample yielded the 6 T cell receptor beta chains listed below, sequenced in a study of radiotherapy plus CTLA-4 blockade in lung cancer. The data were produced by immunoSEQ multiplex PCR, yet TCRdb's version contains in-frame clones alone and is incomplete. The sample has 40,000 to 55,000 clones, approximately 71% seen once. This material consisted of peripheral blood, taken from a patient treated with radiotherapy plus ipilimumab. The receptor set was obtained from a human donor with non-small cell lung cancer whose response to radiotherapy plus ipilimumab could not be evaluated.

The sample holds a few counts of this clone. This chain joins TRBV10-3 and TRBJ1-5; the D is unclear. CDR1 and CDR2 (germline): ENHRY, SYGVKD. CDR3 length: 13 amino acids. The V end lost 3 bases, the J end lost 6 bases, and 9 bases lay between the germline ends. The CDR3 region is CAISESGSQPQHF. The CDR3 DNA reads TGTGCCATCAGTGAATCGGGGAGTCAGCCCCAGCATTTT.

By its share, this clone is medium-sized. The chain recombines TRBV6-1 with TRBJ1-5; D is undetermined. Trimming removed 8 bases at V and 5 bases at J, with 7 bases between. This CDR3 comprises 11 residues. CDR1 is MNHNS, CDR2 SASEGT, per germline. Here the CDR3 DNA reads TGTGCCAGCGGAGGTTATCAGCCCCAGCATTTT. Encoded protein: CASGGYQPQHF.

The chain couples TRBV5-1 to TRBJ2-3; TRBD2 aligns across 9 bases. Unmatched junction bases numbered 3, after V lost 1 base and J lost 3 bases. The CDR3 length is 15 residues. Germline CDR1 SGHRS, CDR2 YFSETQ. The CDR3 DNA follows: TGCGCCAGCAGCTTGAGCACTAGCGGGACAGATACGCAGTATTTT. It yields the protein CASSLSTSGTDTQYF.

The rearrangement links TRBV5-8 to TRBJ2-5; the D gene is possibly TRBD2 (7 bases). This CDR3 comprises 15 residues. The germline gives CDR1 SGHTS, CDR2 YDEGEE. Trimming shortened V by 5 bases and J by 5 bases, and 19 bases separated the two germline ends. The CDR3 nucleotides are TGTGCCAGCAGATCCCGTGGGGGGGCCGTTGAGACCCAGTACTTC. Its translation: CASRSRGGAVETQYF.

The V and J genes are TRBV5-1 and TRBJ1-1; the match to TRBD1 covers 7 bases. This CDR3 contains 14 residues. The germline V gene has CDR1 SGHRS and CDR2 YFSETQ. Trimming at V came to 6 bases and at J to 0 bases, leaving 5 bases not matched to a gene. CDR3 sequence (DNA): TGCGCCAGCAATCAGGGACAGATGAACACTGAAGCTTTCTTT. Encoded protein: CASNQGQMNTEAFF.

The chain carries TRBV7-2 and TRBJ2-1, with 13 bases lining up with TRBD2. The junction had 6 bases not matched to a gene; V was cut back by 5 bases and J by 5 bases. The CDR3 covers 16 residues. Germline V lookup: CDR1 SGHTA, CDR2 FQGNSA. CDR3 region: CASSEGLAGVNNEQFF. Here the CDR3 DNA reads TGTGCCAGCAGCGAAGGACTAGCGGGGGTTAACAATGAGCAGTTCTTC.